Listed here are 24 T cell receptor beta chains from one sample, sequenced in a study of blood T cells in healthy people across ages. For the second PCR, which ran for roughly 6 to 12 cycles, a sample-barcoded 5' primer and a J-beta primer mix were used. TCRdb fed the 5' RACE reads into MiXCR, producing one record per CDR3 protein. The profile shows over a million distinct CDR3 sequences, over 35% of them singletons. The specimen sequenced was blood. All receptors come from a woman between 55 and 75 years old in good health.

The chain is built from TRBV12-5 and TRBJ2-1, with D perhaps TRBD1 or TRBD2 (5 bases each). Trimming removed 8 bases from V and 9 bases from J, with 17 bases in between. Germline-derived CDR1 and CDR2 are LGHNT and FRNRAP. This CDR3 region has 13 residues. The CDR3 loop reads CASYRDLGSEQFF. CDR3 nucleotide sequence: TGTGCTAGTTACCGGGACCTCGGAAGTGAGCAGTTCTTC. The full variable domain, with the rest looked up from reference TRBV12-5 and TRBJ2-1, is DARVTQTPRHKVTEMGQEVTMRCQPILGHNTVFWYRQTMMQGLELLAYFRNRAPLDDSGMPKDRFSAEMPDATLATLKIQPSEPRDSAVYFCASYRDLGSEQFFGPGTRLTVL.

The V gene is TRBV5-1, the J gene TRBJ2-3; a weak D match, TRBD1 (5 bases). V dropped 4 bases and J dropped 2 bases, with 14 bases sitting between them. CDR1 SGHRS and CDR2 YFSETQ come from the germline V gene. The CDR3 loop spans 15 amino acids. The CDR3 region is CASSTGPHITDTQYF. CDR3 coding DNA: TGCGCCAGCAGCACAGGACCCCACATCACAGATACGCAGTATTTT.

The chain employs TRBV7-2 and TRBJ2-2; D uncertain. CDR3 length: 15 residues. Germline loops: CDR1 SGHTA, CDR2 FQGNSA. V dropped 5 bases and J dropped 1 base, with 11 bases sitting between them. The CDR3: CASSPRRKNTGELFF. The CDR3 nucleotides read TGTGCCAGCAGCCCCCGTCGGAAGAACACCGGGGAGCTGTTTTTT.

V gene TRBV6-1 combines with J gene TRBJ2-5; TRBD2 agrees at 10 bases. The better agreement between TRBJ2-7 and the DNA end casts doubt on the J call. The CDR3 contains 16 residues. CDR1 is MNHNS, CDR2 SASEGT, per germline. This CDR3 is CASSQPLAGAFDEQYF. The CDR3, as DNA: TGTGCCAGCAGCCAACCCCTAGCGGGAGCTTTTGACGAGCAGTACTTC.

This clonotype was seen only once. The chain has TRBV5-1 and TRBJ2-4; D not resolved. This CDR3 contains 13 residues. The V gene's germline CDR1 is SGHRS and CDR2 YFSETQ. Trimming shortened V by 0 bases and J by 15 bases, and 16 bases separated the two germline ends. The CDR3 DNA reads TGCGCCAGCAGCTTGGGGTTTGGCAACGAGCGGTACTTC. Translated, it gives CASSLGFGNERYF.

The genes are TRBV9 and TRBJ2-3; tentatively, D is TRBD2 (6 bases). In germline, CDR1 is SGDLS, CDR2 YYNGEE. The V gene lost 2 bases and the J gene lost 5 bases, with 15 bases spanning the gap. The CDR3 spans 15 residues. The CDR3 DNA sequence: TGTGCCAGCAGCGTTAGAGGGGACTTAAGAGATACGCAGTATTTT. Translation gives CASSVRGDLRDTQYF.

J is TRBJ1-1 and V is TRBV7-9; D gene uncertain. V shed 4 bases and J shed 6 bases, with 6 bases lying between them. CDR1 is SEHNR and CDR2 is FQNEAQ in the germline V gene (reference sequence). The CDR3 covers 11 residues. The CDR3 DNA follows: TGTGCCAGCAGCTCCAATTCTGAAGCTTTCTTT. Protein sequence: CASSSNSEAFF.

This chain uses TRBV9 with TRBJ2-5; 10 bases agree with TRBD1. Germline values: CDR1 SGDLS, CDR2 YYNGEE. The CDR3 is 15 residues long. V lost 4 bases and J lost 3; bases outside the gene matches: 6. CDR3: CASSPQTGGEETQYF. In nucleotides, the CDR3 is TGTGCCAGCAGCCCCCAGACAGGGGGCGAAGAGACCCAGTACTTC.

This clonotype has only a few counts. The rearrangement links TRBV6-6 to TRBJ2-7; the match to TRBD1 covers 7 bases. The CDR3 sequence is 15 residues long. From germline, CDR1 is MNHNY and CDR2 SVGAGI (reference sequence). The ends lost 5 bases at V and 0 bases at J; junction bases unmatched: 7. The CDR3 loop reads CASSHTGASSYEQYF. In DNA form, the CDR3 reads TGTGCCAGCAGTCATACAGGGGCAAGCTCCTACGAGCAGTACTTC.

In its sample, this clonotype was seen once. V usage is TRBV19 and J usage is TRBJ1-5; D not certain. The CDR3 runs to 14 residues. The germline CDR1 and CDR2 sequences are LNHDA and SQIVND (reference sequence). Trimming left V 2 bases short and J 4 bases short, with 9 bases between. CDR3 protein: CASSISRGNQPQHF. The CDR3 DNA reads as TGTGCCAGTAGTATATCCCGAGGGAATCAGCCCCAGCATTTT.

The chain is built from TRBV28 and TRBJ2-1, with D possibly matching TRBD2 (6 bases). This CDR3 is built from 13 residues. V was cut by 6 bases and J by 7 bases, with 13 bases left in between. From germline, CDR1 is MDHEN and CDR2 SYDVKM. The CDR3 region is CASSRRVTNEQFF. The CDR3 DNA reads as TGTGCCAGCAGCCGGAGGGTAACGAATGAGCAGTTCTTC.

Note on this clonotype: An end of the junction differs from the germline gene, which may be a read error. V is TRBV10-3 and J is TRBJ2-3; 8 bases align to TRBD2. There are 12 residues in the CDR3. Germline V gene sequence: CDR1 ENHRY, CDR2 SYGVKD. CDR3 loop: CAISGSTDMQYF. The CDR3 DNA is TGTGCCATAAGCGGGAGCACAGATATGCAGTATTTT.

Comments on this clonotype: Just one base apart from a much larger clone, this may be a read error. The genes are TRBV12-3 or TRBV12-4 and TRBJ1-2; D gene uncertain. The V end lost 2 bases, the J end lost 3 bases, and 7 bases lay between the germline ends. This CDR3 is 13 amino acids long. In nucleotides, the CDR3 is TGTGCCAGCAGTTTACAGGCCTACTATGGCTACACCTTC. Protein product: CASSLQAYYGYTF.

The chain uses TRBV20-1 and TRBJ1-1; TRBD1 might be the D (6 bases). Germline CDR1 is DFQATT and CDR2 is SNEGSKA (reference sequence). V was cut by 0 bases and J by 5 bases, with 16 bases left in between. This CDR3 is 15 amino acids long. The CDR3 sequence is CSARDPGVEKTEAFF. CDR3 DNA sequence: TGCAGTGCTAGAGATCCAGGGGTGGAAAAAACTGAAGCTTTCTTT.

This clonotype has more than one count but fewer than ten. The rearrangement uses TRBV27 and TRBJ2-7, with D unclear. This CDR3 comprises 12 residues. Germline CDR1 is MNHEY and CDR2 is SMNVEV (reference sequence). V lost 6 bases and J lost 3, with 9 bases in between. CDR3 in amino acids: CASRDRLYEQYF. CDR3 DNA: TGTGCCAGCAGGGACCGACTCTACGAGCAGTACTTC.

The rearrangement joins TRBV9 to TRBJ1-2; a weak D match, TRBD1 (6 bases). Per germline, CDR1 SGDLS and CDR2 YYNGEE. CDR3 length: 16 residues. V was pared by 3 bases and J by 7 bases, with 22 bases between. CDR3 sequence: CASSDQFASRGGGYTF. The CDR3 coding sequence is TGTGCCAGCAGCGACCAGTTCGCTAGCAGGGGTGGTGGCTACACCTTC.

V is TRBV27 and J is TRBJ1-2; possibly TRBD1 for D (6 bases). The CDR3 consists of 13 residues. Trimming cost V 3 bases and J 7 bases, with 12 bases left between them. From germline, CDR1 is MNHEY and CDR2 SMNVEV (reference sequence). The CDR3 bases are TGTGCCAGCAGTTTGACAGGAGTCACTGGCTACACCTTC. Encoded protein: CASSLTGVTGYTF.

This clonotype was seen a handful of times. The rearrangement joins TRBV6-1 to TRBJ1-5, with D unresolved. V lost 2 bases to trimming and J lost 0 bases, with 11 bases between them. Germline lookup yields CDR1 MNHNS and CDR2 SASEGT. This CDR3 comprises 16 residues. The CDR3 nucleotides read TGTGCCAGCAGTGAACGGGCCGTTAATAGCAATCAGCCCCAGCATTTT. Amino acids: CASSERAVNSNQPQHF.

V usage is TRBV30 and J usage is TRBJ1-5, with D possibly matching TRBD1 (5 bases). Between the trimmed V and J ends, which lost 3 bases and 5 bases, there was a span of 20 bases. CDR1 is GTSNPN, CDR2 SVGIG, per germline (reference sequence). This CDR3 contains 16 residues. This chain's CDR3 is CAWSNAARGGDQPQHF. Here the CDR3 DNA reads TGTGCCTGGAGCAATGCCGCGAGGGGAGGGGATCAGCCCCAGCATTTT.

This chain connects TRBV10-2 to TRBJ1-1, with D tentatively TRBD1 (6 bases). The CDR3 extends over 13 amino acids. Looked up from germline, CDR1 is WSHSY and CDR2 is SAAADI. Trimming took 3 bases from V and 5 from J, leaving 10 bases between them. This CDR3 reads CASSDRGRTEAFF. CDR3 nucleotide sequence: TGCGCCAGCAGTGATCGGGGGCGAACTGAAGCTTTCTTT.

The CDR3 is CSAWGTRHGVQFF. CDR3 nucleotide sequence: TGCAGTGCCTGGGGGACTAGACATGGTGTGCAGTTCTTC. The chain has TRBV20-1 and TRBJ2-1; the match to TRBD2 covers 8 bases. Germline CDR1 and CDR2: DFQATT and SNEGSKA (reference sequence). Trimming took 6 bases from V and 12 from J; bases not matched to a gene: 13. The CDR3 is 13 amino acids.

In its sample, this clonotype was seen a few times. This chain joins TRBV29-1 and TRBJ2-7, with 10 bases matching TRBD1. Germline V CDR1 and CDR2: SQVTM, ANQGSEA. Unmatched junction bases numbered 10, after V lost 5 bases and J lost 6 bases. The CDR3 runs to 14 residues. The CDR3: CSVPWGTGVREQYF. DNA of the CDR3: TGCAGCGTTCCCTGGGGGACAGGGGTTCGCGAGCAGTACTTC.

V is TRBV7-2 and J is TRBJ2-7, with TRBD1 identical over 7 bases. With 3 bases clipped from V and 5 bases from J, the junction kept 7 bases outside the gene matches. Germline CDR1 SGHTA, CDR2 FQGNSA. This CDR3 is 14 amino acids long. The CDR3 nucleotides are TGTGCCAGCAGCTTCACGGACAGGAACGACGAGCAGTACTTC. Translation gives CASSFTDRNDEQYF.

This clonotype was counted only a few times. The chain links TRBV7-3 to TRBJ2-5; D possibly corresponds to TRBD2 (6 bases). The CDR3 spans 15 residues. Germline CDR1 reads SGHTA; CDR2 reads FQGTGA. Between the trimmed V and J ends, which lost 1 base and 2 bases, there was a span of 11 bases. The CDR3 DNA reads TGTGCCAGCAGCTTAAGCGGCGGGACTCAAGAGACCCAGTACTTC. This encodes CASSLSGGTQETQYF.